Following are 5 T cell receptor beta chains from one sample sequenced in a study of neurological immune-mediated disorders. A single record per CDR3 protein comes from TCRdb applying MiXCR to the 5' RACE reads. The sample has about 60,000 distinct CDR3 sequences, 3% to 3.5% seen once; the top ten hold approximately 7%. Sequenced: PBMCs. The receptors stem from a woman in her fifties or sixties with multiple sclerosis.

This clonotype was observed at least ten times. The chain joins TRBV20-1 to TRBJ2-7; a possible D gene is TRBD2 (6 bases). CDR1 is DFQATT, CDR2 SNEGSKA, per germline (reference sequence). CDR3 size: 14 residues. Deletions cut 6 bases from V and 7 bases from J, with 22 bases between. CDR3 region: CSAMVRGWDSEQYF. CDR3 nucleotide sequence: TGCAGTGCCATGGTCCGAGGTTGGGACTCGGAGCAGTACTTC.

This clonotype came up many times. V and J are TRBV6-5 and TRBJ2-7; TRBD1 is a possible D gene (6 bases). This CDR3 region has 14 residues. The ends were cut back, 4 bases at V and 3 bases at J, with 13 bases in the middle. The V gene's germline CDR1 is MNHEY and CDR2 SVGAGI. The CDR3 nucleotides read TGTGCCAGCAGTTTGCAGGGGCAAATCTACGAGCAGTACTTC. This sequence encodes CASSLQGQIYEQYF.

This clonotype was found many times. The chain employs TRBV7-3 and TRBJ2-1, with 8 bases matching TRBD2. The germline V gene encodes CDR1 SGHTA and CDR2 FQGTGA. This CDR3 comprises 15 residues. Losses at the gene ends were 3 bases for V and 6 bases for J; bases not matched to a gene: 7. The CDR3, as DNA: TGTGCCAGCAGCTTTACGGGGGGGCCGGGCAATGAGCAGTTCTTC. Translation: CASSFTGGPGNEQFF.

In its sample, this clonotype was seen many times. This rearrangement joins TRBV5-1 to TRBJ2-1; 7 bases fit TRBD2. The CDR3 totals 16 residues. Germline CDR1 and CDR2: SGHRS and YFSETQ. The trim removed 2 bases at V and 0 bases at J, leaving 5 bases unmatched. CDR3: CASSFLAESSYNEQFF. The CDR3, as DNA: TGCGCCAGCAGCTTCCTAGCGGAGAGCTCCTACAATGAGCAGTTCTTC.

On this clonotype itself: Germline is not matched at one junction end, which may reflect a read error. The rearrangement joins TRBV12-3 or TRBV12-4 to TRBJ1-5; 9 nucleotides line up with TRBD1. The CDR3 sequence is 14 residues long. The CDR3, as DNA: TGTGCCAGCAGGGGGACAGGGATCAATCAGCCCCAGAATTTT. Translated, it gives CASRGTGINQPQNF.